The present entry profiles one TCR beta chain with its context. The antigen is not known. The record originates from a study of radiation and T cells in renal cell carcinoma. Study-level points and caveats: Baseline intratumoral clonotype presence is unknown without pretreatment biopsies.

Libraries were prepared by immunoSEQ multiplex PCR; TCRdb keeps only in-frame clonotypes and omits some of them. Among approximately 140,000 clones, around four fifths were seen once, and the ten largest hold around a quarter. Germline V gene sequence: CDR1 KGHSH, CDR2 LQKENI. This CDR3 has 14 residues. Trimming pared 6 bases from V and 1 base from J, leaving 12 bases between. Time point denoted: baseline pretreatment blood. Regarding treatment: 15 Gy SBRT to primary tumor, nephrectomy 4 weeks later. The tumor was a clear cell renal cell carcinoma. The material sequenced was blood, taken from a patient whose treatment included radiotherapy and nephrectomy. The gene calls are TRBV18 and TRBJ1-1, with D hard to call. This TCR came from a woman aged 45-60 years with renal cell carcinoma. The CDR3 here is CASSYSTANTEAFF. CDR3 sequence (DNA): TGTGCCAGCTCGTATTCGACCGCGAACACTGAAGCTTTCTTT.